A selection of T cell receptor beta chains follows, all from one sample in a study of radiation and T cells in renal cell carcinoma. Produced via immunoSEQ multiplex PCR; TCRdb's table is partial and in-frame only. The sample comprises about 150,000 clones, 88% of which are singletons, and 12% rests with the top ten. Material: blood, obtained from a patient whose treatment included radiotherapy and nephrectomy. All receptors come from a woman in her forties or fifties with renal cell carcinoma. Both conserved end residues are part of each CDR3. D genes are given only for firm matches. Some rows mark clone size as missing; the rest say once, few, many or name a class of expanded clone.

clone_size cdr3_length j_call d_call v_call cdr3_aa cdr3_nt
- 12 TRBJ1-4 - TRBV10-3 CAISEQQEKLFF TGTGCCATCAGTGAGCAGCAGGAAAAACTGTTTTTT
once 16 TRBJ2-6 - TRBV25-1 CASSEGTYSGANVLTF TGTGCCAGCAGTGAAGGGACTTACTCTGGGGCCAACGTCCTGACTTTC
- 15 TRBJ2-7 TRBD1 TRBV5-1 CASSPPGQGAREQYF TGCGCCAGCAGCCCGCCGGGACAGGGGGCCCGCGAGCAGTACTTC
- 14 TRBJ2-1 - TRBV7-6 CASMRGSLGGEQFF TGTGCCAGCATGCGCGGGTCCCTAGGGGGTGAGCAGTTCTTC
- 14 TRBJ2-1 - TRBV7-9 CASSVRDSGREQFF TGTGCCAGCAGCGTCCGGGACTCCGGACGTGAGCAGTTCTTC
- 18 TRBJ1-5 TRBD1 TRBV19 CASSIGTGGGGRNQPQHF TGTGCCAGTAGTATAGGGACAGGGGGCGGAGGTAGGAATCAGCCCCAGCATTTT
once 16 TRBJ2-2 - TRBV7-8 CASSPKEGWNTGELFF TGTGCCAGCAGCCCGAAGGAGGGGTGGAACACCGGGGAGCTGTTTTTT
- 15 TRBJ1-2 TRBD1 TRBV27 CASSGDRGHLYGYTF TGTGCCAGCAGTGGGGACAGGGGGCACCTCTATGGCTACACCTTC
- 15 TRBJ1-1 TRBD1 TRBV7-2 CASSLTRDRGAEAFF TGTGCCAGCAGCTTAACCCGGGACAGGGGGGCTGAAGCTTTCTTT
- 13 TRBJ1-5 TRBD1 TRBV15 CASRQGPDQPQHF TGTGCCAGCCGACAGGGGCCAGATCAGCCCCAGCATTTT
once 13 TRBJ2-7 TRBD1 TRBV25-1 CASNLPGQDEQYF TGTGCCAGCAACCTTCCGGGACAGGACGAGCAGTACTTC
- 14 TRBJ2-7 TRBD2 TRBV18 CASSPREGTYEQYF TGTGCCAGCTCACCTCGGGAGGGTACCTACGAGCAGTACTTC
- 17 TRBJ2-5 TRBD2 TRBV4-3 CASSQDYQAGGRETQYF TGCGCCAGCAGCCAGGACTACCAAGCGGGGGGCCGAGAGACCCAGTACTTC
- 15 TRBJ1-4 TRBD1 TRBV6-4 CASSENGRGNEKLFF TGTGCCAGCAGTGAAAATGGCAGGGGGAATGAAAAACTGTTTTTT
- 15 TRBJ2-1 - TRBV7-2 CASSLVYSSYNEQFF TGTGCCAGCAGCTTGGTATATAGCTCCTACAATGAGCAGTTCTTC
- 14 TRBJ1-1 - TRBV19 CASSIRGEAIEAFF TGTGCCAGTAGTATTAGGGGCGAAGCTATTGAAGCTTTCTTT
- 16 TRBJ1-4 TRBD1 TRBV19 CASSMGQGSSDEKLFF TGTGCCAGTAGTATGGGACAGGGGAGTTCAGACGAAAAACTGTTTTTT
- 12 TRBJ1-5 - TRBV28 CASSLPSQPQHF TGTGCCAGCAGTCTCCCGAGTCAGCCCCAGCATTTT
- 14 TRBJ2-3 - TRBV9 CASSTQRGTDTQYF TGTGCCAGCAGCACGCAGCGGGGCACAGATACGCAGTATTTT
- 13 TRBJ1-2 - TRBV4-1 CASSQTGDYGYTF TGCGCCAGCAGCCAAACGGGGGACTATGGCTACACCTTC
- 14 TRBJ1-5 - TRBV15 CATSAAYSNQPQHF TGTGCCACCAGCGCAGCCTATAGCAATCAGCCCCAGCATTTT
- 15 TRBJ1-6 - TRBV5-5 CASSLLFSYNSPLHF TGTGCCAGCAGCTTGTTGTTCTCCTATAATTCACCCCTCCACTTT
- 16 TRBJ1-2 TRBD1 TRBV4-2 CASSQEAGTGFDGYTF TGTGCCAGCAGCCAAGAGGCAGGGACAGGGTTCGATGGCTACACCTTC
- 19 TRBJ2-1 TRBD2 TRBV11-2 CASSLDPRRASGVLGEQFF TGTGCCAGCAGCTTAGATCCCAGGCGGGCTAGCGGGGTATTGGGTGAGCAGTTCTTC
- 11 TRBJ2-2 - TRBV7-2 CASRSSRELFF TGTGCCAGCAGGTCTAGTAGGGAGCTGTTTTTT
- 14 TRBJ2-3 - TRBV14 CASSQDWGPDTQYF TGTGCCAGCAGCCAAGATTGGGGCCCAGATACGCAGTATTTT
- 14 TRBJ2-2 - TRBV9 CASSVVGNTGELFF TGTGCCAGCAGCGTAGTAGGGAACACCGGGGAGCTGTTTTTT
once 14 TRBJ2-7 - TRBV28 CASTGLGSSYEQYF TGTGCCAGCACGGGGCTCGGTAGCTCCTACGAGCAGTACTTC
- 15 TRBJ1-4 TRBD1 TRBV2 CASSELQGTREKLFF TGTGCCAGCAGTGAGTTACAGGGGACCCGTGAAAAACTGTTTTTT
- 14 TRBJ1-3 - TRBV7-2 CASSLVGWGNTIYF TGTGCCAGCAGCTTAGTTGGATGGGGAAACACCATATATTTT
- 14 TRBJ2-7 TRBD1 TRBV5-1 CASSWDRGSGEQYF TGCGCCAGCAGCTGGGACAGGGGATCCGGCGAGCAGTACTTC
once 14 TRBJ1-4 TRBD1 TRBV9 CASSVGTGVGKLFF TGTGCCAGCAGCGTTGGGACAGGGGTTGGAAAACTGTTTTTT
- 13 TRBJ1-6 - TRBV19 CASSIGADSPLHF TGTGCCAGTAGTATCGGGGCCGATTCACCCCTCCACTTT
once 14 TRBJ1-1 - TRBV19 CASSPRPGGTEAFF TGTGCCAGTAGTCCCAGACCCGGGGGCACTGAAGCTTTCTTT
- 14 TRBJ2-5 - TRBV7-6 CASSSTGLGETQYF TGTGCCAGCAGCTCGACAGGACTCGGGGAGACCCAGTACTTC
- 12 TRBJ1-1 - TRBV5-4 CASSRGQSEAFF TGTGCCAGCAGCCGTGGACAATCTGAAGCTTTCTTT
- 14 TRBJ2-5 TRBD1 TRBV4-2 CASSSDRGRETQYF TGTGCCAGCAGCTCCGACAGGGGACGAGAGACCCAGTACTTC
- 15 TRBJ1-4 - TRBV5-1 CASRPLTSTNEKLFF TGCGCCAGCAGACCTCTGACGTCAACTAATGAAAAACTGTTTTTT
- 14 TRBJ2-3 - TRBV18 CASSPPYGTDTQYF TGTGCCAGCTCACCACCTTACGGAACAGATACGCAGTATTTT
- 12 TRBJ1-1 - TRBV2 CASSPTVPEAFF TGTGCCAGCAGTCCAACAGTCCCTGAAGCTTTCTTT
- 17 TRBJ2-2 TRBD2 TRBV7-8 CASSPVRGVANTGELFF TGTGCCAGCAGTCCCGTGCGGGGGGTCGCGAACACCGGGGAGCTGTTTTTT
- 16 TRBJ2-1 TRBD2 TRBV18 CASSPSFSGGANEQFF TGTGCCAGCTCACCCTCCTTTAGCGGGGGGGCCAATGAGCAGTTCTTC
once 13 TRBJ2-7 - TRBV19 CASSRQISYEQYF TGTGCCAGTAGTAGACAGATTTCCTACGAGCAGTACTTC
- 16 TRBJ2-1 TRBD2 TRBV7-8 CASSLATGGSYNEQFF TGTGCCAGCAGCTTAGCGACGGGGGGCTCCTACAATGAGCAGTTCTTC